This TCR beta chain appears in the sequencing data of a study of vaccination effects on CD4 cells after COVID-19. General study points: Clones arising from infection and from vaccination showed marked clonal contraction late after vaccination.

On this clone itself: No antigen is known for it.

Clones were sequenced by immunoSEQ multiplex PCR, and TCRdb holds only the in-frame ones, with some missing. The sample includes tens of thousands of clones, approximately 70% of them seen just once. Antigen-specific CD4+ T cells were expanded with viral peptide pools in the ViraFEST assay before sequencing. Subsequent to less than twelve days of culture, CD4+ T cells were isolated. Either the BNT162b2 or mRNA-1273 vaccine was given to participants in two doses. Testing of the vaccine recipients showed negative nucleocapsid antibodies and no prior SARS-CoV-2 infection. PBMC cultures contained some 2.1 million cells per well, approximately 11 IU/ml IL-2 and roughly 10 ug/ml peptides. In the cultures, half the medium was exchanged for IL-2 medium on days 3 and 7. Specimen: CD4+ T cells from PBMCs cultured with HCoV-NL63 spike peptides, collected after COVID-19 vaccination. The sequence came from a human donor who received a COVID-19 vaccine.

The CDR3: CASSLDLDSGGSPEETQYF. DNA of the CDR3: TGTGCCAGCAGCTTAGACCTGGACTCGGGAGGCTCCCCGGAAGAGACCCAGTACTTC. The chain has TRBV11-3 and TRBJ2-5; the match to TRBD2 covers 7 bases. The germline V gene encodes CDR1 SGHNT and CDR2 YENEEA. CDR3 length equals 19 residues. J gave up 3 bases and V 0 bases, and 16 bases lay outside the gene matches.